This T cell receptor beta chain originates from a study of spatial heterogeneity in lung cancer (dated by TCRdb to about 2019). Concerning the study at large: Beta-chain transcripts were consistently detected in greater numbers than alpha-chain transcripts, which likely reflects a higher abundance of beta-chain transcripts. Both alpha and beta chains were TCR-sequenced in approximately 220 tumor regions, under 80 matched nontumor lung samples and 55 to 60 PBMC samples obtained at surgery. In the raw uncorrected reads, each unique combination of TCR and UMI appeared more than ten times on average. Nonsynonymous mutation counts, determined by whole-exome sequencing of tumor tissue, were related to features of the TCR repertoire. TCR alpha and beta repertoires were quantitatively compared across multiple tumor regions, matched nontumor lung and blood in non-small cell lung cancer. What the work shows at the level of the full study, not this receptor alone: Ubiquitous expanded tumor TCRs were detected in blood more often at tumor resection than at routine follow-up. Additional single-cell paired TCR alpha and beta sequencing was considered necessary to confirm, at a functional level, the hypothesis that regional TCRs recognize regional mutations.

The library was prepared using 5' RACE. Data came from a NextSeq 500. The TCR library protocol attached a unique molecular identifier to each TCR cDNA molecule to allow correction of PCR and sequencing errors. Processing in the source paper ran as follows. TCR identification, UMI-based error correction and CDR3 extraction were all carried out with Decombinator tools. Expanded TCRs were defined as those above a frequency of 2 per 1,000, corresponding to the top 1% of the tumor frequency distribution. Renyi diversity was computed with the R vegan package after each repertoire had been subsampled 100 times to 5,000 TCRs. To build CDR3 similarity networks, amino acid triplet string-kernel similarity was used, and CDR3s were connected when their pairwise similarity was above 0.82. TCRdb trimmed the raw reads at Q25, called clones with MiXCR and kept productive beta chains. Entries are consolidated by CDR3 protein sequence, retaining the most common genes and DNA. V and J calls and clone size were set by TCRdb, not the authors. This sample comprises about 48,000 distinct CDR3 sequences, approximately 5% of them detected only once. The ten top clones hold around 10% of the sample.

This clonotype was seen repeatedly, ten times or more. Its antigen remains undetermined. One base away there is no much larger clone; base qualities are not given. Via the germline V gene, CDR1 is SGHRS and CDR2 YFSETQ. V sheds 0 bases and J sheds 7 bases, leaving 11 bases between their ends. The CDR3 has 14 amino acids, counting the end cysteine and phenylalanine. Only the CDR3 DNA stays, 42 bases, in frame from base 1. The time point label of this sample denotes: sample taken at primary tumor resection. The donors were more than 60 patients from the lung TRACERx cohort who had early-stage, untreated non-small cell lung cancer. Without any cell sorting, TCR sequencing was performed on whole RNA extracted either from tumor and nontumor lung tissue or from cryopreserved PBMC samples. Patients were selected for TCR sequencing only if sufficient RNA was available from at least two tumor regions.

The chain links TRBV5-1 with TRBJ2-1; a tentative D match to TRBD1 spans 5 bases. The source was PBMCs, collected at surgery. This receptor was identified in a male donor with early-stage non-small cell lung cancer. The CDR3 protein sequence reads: CASSLAVAGNEQFF. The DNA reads TGCGCCAGCAGCTTGGCGGTAGCAGGGAATGAGCAGTTCTTC.